The following is a TCR beta chain sequence with its context. TCRdb independently ran MiXCR on the RT-PCR reads; one entry per CDR3 protein. The sample holds 500,000 to 600,000 distinct CDR3 sequences, 7.6% seen once. These data are taken from a study of response to subunit inactivated influenza vaccine. The length of the CDR3 is 12 residues. Deletions cut 6 bases from V and 4 bases from J, with 9 bases between. V usage is TRBV12-3 or TRBV12-4 and J usage is TRBJ2-5; D unclear. The input for sequencing was PBMCs from blood, taken less than 30 months after vaccination. This TCR came from a man aged 50 to 69 who received an inactivated influenza vaccine. The CDR3 region is CASSALRETQYF. The CDR3 nucleotides are TGTGCCAGCAGCGCTTTGAGAGAGACCCAGTACTTC.